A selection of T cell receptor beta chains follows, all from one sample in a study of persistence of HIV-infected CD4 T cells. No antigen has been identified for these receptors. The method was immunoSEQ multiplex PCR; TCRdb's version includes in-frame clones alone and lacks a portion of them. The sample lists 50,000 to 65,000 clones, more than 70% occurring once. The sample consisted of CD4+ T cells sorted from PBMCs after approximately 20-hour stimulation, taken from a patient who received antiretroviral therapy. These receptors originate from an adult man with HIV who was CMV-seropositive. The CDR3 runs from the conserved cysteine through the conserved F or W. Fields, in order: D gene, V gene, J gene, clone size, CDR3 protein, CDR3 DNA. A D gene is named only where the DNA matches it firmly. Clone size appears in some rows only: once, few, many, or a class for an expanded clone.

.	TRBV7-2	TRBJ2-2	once	CASSRPLQAITGELFF	TGTGCCAGCAGCCGCCCCCTCCAGGCTATCACCGGGGAGCTGTTTTTT
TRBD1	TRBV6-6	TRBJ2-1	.	CASTQGQGWGNEQFF	TGTGCCAGCACCCAGGGACAGGGATGGGGTAATGAGCAGTTCTTC
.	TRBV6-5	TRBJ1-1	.	CASRPQGTRTEAFF	TGTGCCAGCAGGCCTCAGGGTACTCGGACTGAAGCTTTCTTT
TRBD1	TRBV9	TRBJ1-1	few	CASSRTGTEAFF	TGTGCCAGCAGCAGGACAGGGACTGAAGCTTTCTTT
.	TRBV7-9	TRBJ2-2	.	CASSSGRGGSNTGELFF	TGTGCCAGCAGCTCTGGACGGGGAGGATCGAACACCGGGGAGCTGTTTTTT
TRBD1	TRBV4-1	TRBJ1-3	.	CASSQVWGQGNTIYF	TGCGCCAGCAGCCAAGTCTGGGGACAGGGAAACACCATATATTTT
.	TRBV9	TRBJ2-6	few	CASSVARGAANVLTF	TGTGCCAGCAGCGTAGCGAGGGGGGCGGCCAACGTCCTGACTTTC
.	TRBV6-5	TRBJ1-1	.	CASSPAGTMNTEAFF	TGTGCCAGCAGTCCGGCCGGGACGATGAACACTGAAGCTTTCTTT
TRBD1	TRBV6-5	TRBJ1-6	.	CACSGTDNSPLHF	TGTGCCTGCTCCGGGACAGACAATTCACCCCTCCACTTT
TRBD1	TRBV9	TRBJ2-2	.	CASSVQGAGGGELFF	TGTGCCAGCAGCGTCCAGGGGGCGGGCGGCGGGGAGCTGTTTTTT
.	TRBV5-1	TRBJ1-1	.	CASSRDGAQTNTEAFF	TGCGCCAGCAGCCGCGACGGGGCGCAGACGAACACTGAAGCTTTCTTT
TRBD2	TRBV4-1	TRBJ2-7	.	CASSQEFGSGGYEQYF	TGCGCCAGCAGCCAAGAATTCGGTAGCGGGGGATACGAGCAGTACTTC
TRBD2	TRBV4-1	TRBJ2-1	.	CASSQKTSGGGYEQFF	TGCGCCAGCAGCCAAAAGACTAGCGGGGGGGGTTATGAGCAGTTCTTC
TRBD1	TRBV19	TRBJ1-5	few	CASRGQGSQPQHF	TGTGCCAGTAGGGGACAGGGGTCTCAGCCCCAGCATTTT
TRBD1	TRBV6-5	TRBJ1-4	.	CASSPGTASNEKLFF	TGTGCCAGCAGCCCCGGGACAGCTTCTAATGAAAAACTGTTTTTT
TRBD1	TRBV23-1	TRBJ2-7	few	CASSPPGDRSYEQYF	TGCGCCAGCAGTCCCCCCGGGGACAGGTCCTACGAGCAGTACTTC
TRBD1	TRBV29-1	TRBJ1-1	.	CSVRTGLNTEAFF	TGCAGCGTTCGGACAGGGCTGAACACTGAAGCTTTCTTT
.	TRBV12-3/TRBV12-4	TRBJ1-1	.	CASSLGFTEAFF	TGTGCCAGCAGTCTCGGGTTCACTGAAGCTTTCTTT
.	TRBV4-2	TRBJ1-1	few	CASSQPDYSEAFF	TGTGCCAGCAGCCAACCCGACTATAGTGAAGCTTTCTTT
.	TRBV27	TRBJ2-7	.	CASSLLGTNTYEQYF	TGTGCCAGCAGTTTACTTGGGACGAATACCTACGAGCAGTACTTC
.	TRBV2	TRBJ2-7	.	CASSERRVGYEQYF	TGTGCCAGCAGTGAGCGGAGGGTGGGGTACGAGCAGTACTTC
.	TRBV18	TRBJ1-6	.	CASSLMGLGPDSPLHF	TGTGCCAGCTCACTCATGGGACTCGGGCCGGATTCACCCCTCCACTTT
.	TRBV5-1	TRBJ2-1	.	CASSLDRNEQFF	TGCGCCAGCAGCTTGGACAGGAATGAGCAGTTCTTC
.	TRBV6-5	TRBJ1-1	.	CASSIRGRLNTEAFF	TGTGCCAGCAGTATAAGGGGACGGCTGAACACTGAAGCTTTCTTT
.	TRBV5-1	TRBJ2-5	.	CASSLAGVTETQYF	TGCGCCAGCAGCTTGGCGGGGGTAACAGAGACCCAGTACTTC
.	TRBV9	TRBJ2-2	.	CASSVGGSYTGELFF	TGTGCCAGCAGCGTAGGCGGTAGCTACACCGGGGAGCTGTTTTTT
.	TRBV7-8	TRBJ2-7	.	CASSLGRTTYEQYF	TGTGCCAGCAGCTTAGGCAGGACCACCTACGAGCAGTACTTC
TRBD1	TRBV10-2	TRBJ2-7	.	CASSDPTGDEQYF	TGCGCCAGCAGTGACCCGACAGGGGACGAGCAGTACTTC
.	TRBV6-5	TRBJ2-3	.	CASSRTRGTDTQYF	TGTGCCAGCAGTCGGACCCGGGGCACAGATACGCAGTATTTT
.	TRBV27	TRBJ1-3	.	CASSLSSGPSSGNTIYF	TGTGCCAGCAGTTTAAGTTCAGGGCCAAGCTCTGGAAACACCATATATTTT